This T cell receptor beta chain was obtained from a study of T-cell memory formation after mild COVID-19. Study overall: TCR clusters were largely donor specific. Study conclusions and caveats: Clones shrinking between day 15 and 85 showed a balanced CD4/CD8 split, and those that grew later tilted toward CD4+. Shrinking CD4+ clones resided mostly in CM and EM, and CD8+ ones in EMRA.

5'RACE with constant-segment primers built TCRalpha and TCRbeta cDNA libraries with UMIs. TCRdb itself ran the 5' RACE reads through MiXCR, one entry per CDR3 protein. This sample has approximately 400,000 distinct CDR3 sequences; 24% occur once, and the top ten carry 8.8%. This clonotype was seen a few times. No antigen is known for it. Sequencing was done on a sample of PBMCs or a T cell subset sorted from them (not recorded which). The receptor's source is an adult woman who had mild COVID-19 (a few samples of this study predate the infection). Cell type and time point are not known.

The CDR3 DNA is TGTGCCAGCAGGGAAAACAGGGGAAGAGCTTTCTTT. Protein product: CASRENRGRAFF. This chain uses TRBV25-1 with TRBJ1-1, with 7 bases fitting TRBD1. Germline V gene lookup returns CDR1 MGHDK and CDR2 SYGVNS. The J segment lost 10 bases and the V segment lost 6 bases, leaving 8 bases of the junction unmatched. This CDR3 spans 12 amino acids.